A single T cell receptor beta chain is shown here with its context. Its specificity is unknown. The protocol was immunoSEQ multiplex PCR, while the TCRdb copy is restricted to in-frame clones and leaves out a portion. The sample includes tens of thousands of clones, 90% to 95% of them seen just once. This specimen belongs to a study of OX40 agonist ivuxolimab in advanced cancers. For the study at large: About 42% of patients had received prior checkpoint inhibitor therapy. General study findings and limits: In CD8+ T cells, expanded clones were on average more numerous than in CD4+. Partial responders at 0.1-3.0 mg/kg had among the lowest clonal expansion.

The CDR3 has 14 residues. Germline CDR1 reads LNHDA; CDR2 reads SQIVND (reference sequence). V was cut by 5 bases and J by 2 bases, with 12 bases left in between. At baseline, cycle 4 day 1, and cycle 7 day 1, blood was sampled. Source: CD4+ or CD8+ T cells sorted from blood, taken in a trial of the OX40 agonist ivuxolimab. This clonotype was sampled from an adult with an advanced solid tumor such as melanoma, head and neck, liver or kidney cancer. The rearrangement uses TRBV19 and TRBJ1-1, with D unresolved. The CDR3 spells CASSLGPYNTEAFF. The CDR3 nucleotides are TGTGCCAGTAGTCTCGGACCTTACAACACTGAAGCTTTCTTT.